The source of this T cell receptor beta chain is a study of B cell selection in AIRE deficiency. In regard to this clone: Its cognate antigen is unknown.

CDR1 and CDR2 from the germline V gene are SGHTA and FQGNSA. The CDR3 sequence is 13 residues long. V lost 5 bases and J lost 3, with 8 bases in between. Sequencing used immunoSEQ multiplex PCR; TCRdb keeps in-frame clones, though not all of them. The data contain around 3,000 clones, about four fifths of them seen just once; the ten biggest clones take up 3% to 3.5%. General study points: Roughly 28% of healthy-donor shared Treg TCRbeta sequences appeared in patient Tconv cells. Shorter CDR3s marked shared Treg sequences, biased toward few non-templated insertions. Of 3657 shared Treg TCRbeta sequences, over 25% were healthy-only, just under 9.5% patient-only. Only TCRbeta was sequenced; around two fifths of shared healthy Treg sequences appeared in Tconv.

Sorted regulatory T cells were CD4-positive, CD25-high and CD127-low or negative. The gene calls are TRBV7-2 and TRBJ1-3; D is perhaps TRBD1 (5 bases). Sequenced: Tregs sorted from PBMCs. The receptor was derived from a human donor with AIRE deficiency. CDR3 region: CASSRGDGNTIYF. The CDR3 region has the DNA TGTGCCAGCAGCCGGGGGGATGGAAACACCATATATTTT. Complete variable domain (other parts from reference TRBV7-2 and TRBJ1-3): GAGVSQSPSNKVTEKGKDVELRCDPISGHTALYWYRQSLGQGLEFLIYFQGNSAPDKSGLPSDRFSAERTGGSVSTLTIQRTQQEDSAVYLCASSRGDGNTIYFGEGSWLTVV.